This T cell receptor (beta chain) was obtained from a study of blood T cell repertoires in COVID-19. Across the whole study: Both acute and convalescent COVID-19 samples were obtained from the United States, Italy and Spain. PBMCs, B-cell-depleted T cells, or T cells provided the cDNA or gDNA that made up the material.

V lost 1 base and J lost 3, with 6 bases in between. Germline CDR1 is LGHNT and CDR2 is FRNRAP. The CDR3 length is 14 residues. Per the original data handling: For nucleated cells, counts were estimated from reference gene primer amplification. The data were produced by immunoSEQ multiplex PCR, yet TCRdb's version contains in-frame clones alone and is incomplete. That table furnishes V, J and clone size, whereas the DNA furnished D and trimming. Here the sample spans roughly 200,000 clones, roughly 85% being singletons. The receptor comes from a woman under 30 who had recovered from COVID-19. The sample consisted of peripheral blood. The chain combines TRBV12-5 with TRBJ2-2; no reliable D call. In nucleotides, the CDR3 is TGTGCTAGTGGTTTGGCCTTATACACCGGGGAGCTGTTTTTT. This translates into CASGLALYTGELFF.